These T cell receptor beta chains were read from a single sample in a study of shared T cell receptors in the human thymus. Profiling relied on immunoSEQ multiplex PCR, and the TCRdb table lists in-frame clones only, not all of them. The repertoire has some 640,000 clones, around 87% of them found once; the top ten carry over 0.008%. These data are also associated with another study on human thymus T cells.

The sample taken for sequencing was thymocytes. All receptors come from a boy in the first two years of life with a congenital heart defect. The CDR3 runs from the conserved cysteine through the conserved F or W. A D gene is named only where the DNA matches it firmly. Expanded clones get a size class; other rows say once, few or many, or leave the size out.

V gene	clone size	J gene	D gene	CDR3 DNA	CDR3 protein
TRBV29-1	NA	TRBJ2-1	NA	TGCAGCGTTGTTCGCCGGACTTACAGCAATGAGCAGTTCTTC	CSVVRRTYSNEQFF
TRBV7-9	NA	TRBJ2-7	TRBD1	TGTGCCAGCGATCGACAGGGGGTCGGTGGGGAGCAGTACTTC	CASDRQGVGGEQYF
TRBV27	NA	TRBJ2-3	TRBD2	TGTGCCAGCAGTTTAAGACAGTTGCACGGGGGGACTCGCACAGATACGCAGTATTTT	CASSLRQLHGGTRTDTQYF
TRBV18	NA	TRBJ1-2	NA	TGTGCCAGCTCATGGGGGGGAACCAAGACCTATGGCTACACCTTC	CASSWGGTKTYGYTF
TRBV4-2	NA	TRBJ2-1	TRBD1	TGTGCCAGCAGCCAAGGAAGCAGGGGGCTTCGGGGTGAGCAGTTCTTC	CASSQGSRGLRGEQFF
TRBV15	NA	TRBJ1-1	NA	TGTGCCACCAGCAGAGGGGGTGGCGGGGGGGAAGCTTTCTTT	CATSRGGGGGEAFF
TRBV7-6	NA	TRBJ1-5	TRBD1	TGTGCCAGCAGCCCCCGGGACAGGGGCAATAGCAATCAGCCCCAGCATTTT	CASSPRDRGNSNQPQHF
TRBV19	NA	TRBJ1-2	NA	TGTGCCAGTAGTATAAGTGAGGCGTCGAGGGGCTACACCTTC	CASSISEASRGYTF
TRBV4-1	NA	TRBJ1-1	TRBD1	TGCGCCAGCAGACACGGGACAGGGGGCATTTCGACTGAAGCTTTCTTT	CASRHGTGGISTEAFF
TRBV28	NA	TRBJ2-5	TRBD2	TGTGCCAGCAGTCCCAGGGTCCTCCCAAGACTAGCGGGAGGGGAAGAGGCCCAGTACTTC	CASSPRVLPRLAGGEEAQYF
TRBV5-1	NA	TRBJ2-7	NA	TGCGCCAGCAGCTTGGCGACAGCCAGCTCCTCCTACGAGCAGTACTTC	CASSLATASSSYEQYF
TRBV19	NA	TRBJ1-2	TRBD1	TGTGCCAGTAGTATCCGCGCAGGGGGCGCCGGTAACTATGGCTACACCTTC	CASSIRAGGAGNYGYTF
TRBV5-1	NA	TRBJ2-1	TRBD2	TGCGCCAGCAGCTTGGAGGGCGGGGGGGCGAGTGATGAGCAGTTCTTC	CASSLEGGGASDEQFF
TRBV10-2	NA	TRBJ1-2	NA	TGCGCCAGCAGTGGAAGAATAGGGTGGACAGTCCTGGAGGCTTATGGCTACACCTTC	CASSGRIGWTVLEAYGYTF
TRBV6-6	NA	TRBJ1-6	NA	TGTGCCAGCGCGACAGGTTGGAATAATTCACCCCTCCACTTT	CASATGWNNSPLHF
TRBV4-1	NA	TRBJ2-2	TRBD2	TGCGCCAGCAGTCCGGGACTAGCGGAGCGGAGCACCGGGGAGCTGTTTTTT	CASSPGLAERSTGELFF
TRBV15	NA	TRBJ1-4	TRBD1	TGTGCCACCAGCAGGACAGGGCGAAATGAAAAACTGTTTTTT	CATSRTGRNEKLFF
TRBV14	few	TRBJ2-4	NA	TGTGCCAGCAGCCAAGAAACAGTAAACATTCAGTACTTC	CASSQETVNIQYF
TRBV7-9	NA	TRBJ2-5	NA	TGTGCCAGCAGCCCGCCGGGACTGACTATGGGGACCCAGTACTTC	CASSPPGLTMGTQYF
TRBV5-6	NA	TRBJ2-5	TRBD1	TGTGCCAGCAGCTCACGAGTCCGGGACAGACAAGAGACCCAGTACTTC	CASSSRVRDRQETQYF
TRBV7-2	NA	TRBJ2-3	TRBD2	TGTGCCAGCAGCTTCGGGGAGCGGGAGGTAGATACGCAGTATTTT	CASSFGEREVDTQYF
TRBV28	NA	TRBJ1-1	NA	TGTGCCAGCAGTACCCTGGGCCCCACTGAAGCTTTCTTT	CASSTLGPTEAFF
TRBV6-5	NA	TRBJ2-7	NA	TGTGCCAGCAGTTACTCGACACTAGCTTCCTACGAGCAGTACTTC	CASSYSTLASYEQYF
TRBV9	NA	TRBJ1-2	NA	TGTGCCAGCACCACCCTCCCGGGACACCCTAACTATGGCTACACCTTC	CASTTLPGHPNYGYTF
TRBV6-5	NA	TRBJ2-7	TRBD2	TGTGCCAGCAGTTACTATCCTAGCGGGGACTCCTACGAGCAGTACTTC	CASSYYPSGDSYEQYF
TRBV2	NA	TRBJ1-5	TRBD1	TGTGCCAGCAGCTGTGACAGGGGAGGATCGTATAGCAATCAGCCCCAGCATTTT	CASSCDRGGSYSNQPQHF
TRBV13	NA	TRBJ2-1	TRBD2	TGTGCCAGCAGCTTAGGGCGGGAGTCCAATGAGCAGTTCTTC	CASSLGRESNEQFF
TRBV15	NA	TRBJ1-4	TRBD1	TGTGCCACCAGCAGATCGGGACAGAGTAATGAAAAACTGTTTTTT	CATSRSGQSNEKLFF
TRBV5-4	NA	TRBJ2-1	TRBD2	TGTGCCAGCAGCCTAGCGGGAGCGGGGAGTGAGCAGTTCTTC	CASSLAGAGSEQFF
TRBV11-1	NA	TRBJ2-4	NA	TGTGCCAGCAGCTTAGGAGACAGCCTAGCCAAAAACATTCAGTACTTC	CASSLGDSLAKNIQYF
TRBV2	NA	TRBJ2-1	TRBD1	TGTGCCAGCAGTGAAGGGACCAGGGGGCCAACCTACAATGAGCAGTTCTTC	CASSEGTRGPTYNEQFF
TRBV5-1	NA	TRBJ2-1	TRBD1	TGCGCCAGCAGCTCTACAGGGGGATACAATGAGCAGTTCTTC	CASSSTGGYNEQFF
TRBV4-3	NA	TRBJ2-3	NA	TGCGCCAGCAGCCAACGGCCGGTGAGCAGGGGGGAGAACACAGATACGCAGTATTTT	CASSQRPVSRGENTDTQYF